This TCR beta chain was found in a study of T cell changes during pregnancy in multiple sclerosis. This CDR3 is built from 14 residues. Trimming took off 8 bases at V and 1 base at J, with 15 bases between the two ends. Germline lookup yields CDR1 MNHNY and CDR2 SVGAGI (reference sequence). The assay was immunoSEQ multiplex PCR, and TCRdb's table has in-frame clones only and misses some. The sample shows 37,000 or so clones, roughly 94% of them seen only once. This sample comprised peripheral blood, obtained in the third trimester of pregnancy. V and J are TRBV6-6 and TRBJ2-7, with D perhaps matching TRBD1 (6 bases). This sequence was found in a female donor with multiple sclerosis, enrolled in a pregnancy study. The CDR3 nucleotides read TGTGCCAGCGGTTGGGGGCGGGCATCCTACGAGCAGTACTTC. Translating gives CASGWGRASYEQYF.